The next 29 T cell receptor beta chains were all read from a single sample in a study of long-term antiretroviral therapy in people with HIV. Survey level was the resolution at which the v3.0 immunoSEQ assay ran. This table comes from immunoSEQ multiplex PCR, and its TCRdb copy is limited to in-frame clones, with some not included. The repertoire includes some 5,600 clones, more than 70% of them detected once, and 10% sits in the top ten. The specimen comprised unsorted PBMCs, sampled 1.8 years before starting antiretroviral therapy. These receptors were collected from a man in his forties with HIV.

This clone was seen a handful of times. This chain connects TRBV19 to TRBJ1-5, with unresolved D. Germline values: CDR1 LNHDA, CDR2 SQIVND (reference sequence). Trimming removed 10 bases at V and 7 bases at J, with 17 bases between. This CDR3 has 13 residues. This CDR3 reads CATQSSGGQPQHF. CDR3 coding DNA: TGTGCCACTCAGTCCAGCGGAGGGCAGCCCCAGCATTTT. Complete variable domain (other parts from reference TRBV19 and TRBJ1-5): DGGITQSPKYLFRKEGQNVTLSCEQNLNHDAMYWYRQDPGQGLRLIYYSQIVNDFQKGDIAEGYSVSREKKESFPLTVTSAQKNPTAFYLCATQSSGGQPQHFGDGTRLSIL.

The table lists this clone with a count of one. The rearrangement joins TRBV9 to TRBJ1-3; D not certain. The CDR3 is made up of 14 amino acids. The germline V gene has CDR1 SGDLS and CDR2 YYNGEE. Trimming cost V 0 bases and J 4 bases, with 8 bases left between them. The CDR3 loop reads CASSVAAQGNTIYF. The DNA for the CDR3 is TGTGCCAGCAGCGTAGCGGCTCAAGGAAACACCATATATTTT.

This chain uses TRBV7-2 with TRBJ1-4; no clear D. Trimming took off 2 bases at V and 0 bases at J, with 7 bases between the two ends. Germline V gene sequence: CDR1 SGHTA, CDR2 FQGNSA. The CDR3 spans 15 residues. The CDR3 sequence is CASSLRSTTNEKLFF. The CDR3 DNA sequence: TGTGCCAGCAGCTTACGATCCACAACTAATGAAAAACTGTTTTTT.

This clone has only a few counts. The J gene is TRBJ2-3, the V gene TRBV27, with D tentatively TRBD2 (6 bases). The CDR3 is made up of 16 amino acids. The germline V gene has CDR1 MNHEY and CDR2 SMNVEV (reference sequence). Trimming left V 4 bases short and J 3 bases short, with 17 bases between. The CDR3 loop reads CASSSLKGTPTDTQYF. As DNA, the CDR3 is TGTGCCAGCAGTTCCCTGAAGGGGACTCCGACAGATACGCAGTATTTT.

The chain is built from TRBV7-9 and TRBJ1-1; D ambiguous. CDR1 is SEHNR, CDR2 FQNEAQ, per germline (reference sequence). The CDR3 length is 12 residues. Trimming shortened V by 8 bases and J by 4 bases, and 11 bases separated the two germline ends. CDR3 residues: CASLTGSTEAFF. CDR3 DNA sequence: TGTGCCAGCTTGACGGGGAGCACTGAAGCTTTCTTT.

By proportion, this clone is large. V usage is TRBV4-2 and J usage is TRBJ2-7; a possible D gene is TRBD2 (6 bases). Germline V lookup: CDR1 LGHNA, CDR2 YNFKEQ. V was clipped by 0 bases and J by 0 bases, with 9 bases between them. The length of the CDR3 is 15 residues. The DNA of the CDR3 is TGTGCCAGCAGCCAAGAGGTAGCGGTCTCCTACGAGCAGTACTTC. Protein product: CASSQEVAVSYEQYF.

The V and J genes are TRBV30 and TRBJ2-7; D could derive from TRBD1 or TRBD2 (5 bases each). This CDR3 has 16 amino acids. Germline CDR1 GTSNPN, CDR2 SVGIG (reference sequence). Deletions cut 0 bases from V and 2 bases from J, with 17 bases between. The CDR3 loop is CAWSVSKGREPYEQYF. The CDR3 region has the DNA TGTGCCTGGAGTGTTTCGAAGGGCAGGGAGCCCTACGAGCAGTACTTC.

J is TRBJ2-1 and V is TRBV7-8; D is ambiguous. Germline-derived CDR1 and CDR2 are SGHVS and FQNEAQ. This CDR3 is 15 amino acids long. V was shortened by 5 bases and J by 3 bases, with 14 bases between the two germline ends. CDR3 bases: TGTGCCAGCAGCCAGAACCATAAAGTCTACAATGAGCAGTTCTTC. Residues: CASSQNHKVYNEQFF.

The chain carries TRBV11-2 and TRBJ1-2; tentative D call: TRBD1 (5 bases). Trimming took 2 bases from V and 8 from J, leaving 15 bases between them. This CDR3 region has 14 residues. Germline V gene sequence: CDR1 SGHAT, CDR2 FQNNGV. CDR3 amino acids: CASSLWGRAKGYTF. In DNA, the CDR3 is TGTGCCAGCAGCTTATGGGGCCGGGCAAAGGGCTACACCTTC.

Written as DNA, the CDR3 is TGTGCCAGCAGACTAAGGACAGGAGGTTACGGAAACACCATATATTTT. The encoded protein is CASRLRTGGYGNTIYF. The chain recombines TRBV28 with TRBJ1-3; 7 nucleotides align to TRBD1. Germline values: CDR1 MDHEN, CDR2 SYDVKM. The length of the CDR3 is 16 residues. The V gene end was trimmed by 6 bases and the J gene end by 4 bases; junction bases not matched to a gene: 12.

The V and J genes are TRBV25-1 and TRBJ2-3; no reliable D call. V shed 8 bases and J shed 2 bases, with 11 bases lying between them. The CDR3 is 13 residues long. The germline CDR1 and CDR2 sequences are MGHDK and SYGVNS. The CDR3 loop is CASAVGSTDTQYF. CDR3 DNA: TGTGCCAGCGCCGTAGGCTCCACAGATACGCAGTATTTT.

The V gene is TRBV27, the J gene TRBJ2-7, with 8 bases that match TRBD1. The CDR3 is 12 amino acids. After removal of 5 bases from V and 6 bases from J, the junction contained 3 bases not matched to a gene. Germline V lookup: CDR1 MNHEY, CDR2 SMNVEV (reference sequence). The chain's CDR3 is CASSHRGSEQYF. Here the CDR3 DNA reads TGTGCCAGCAGTCACAGGGGGAGCGAGCAGTACTTC.

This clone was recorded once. The CDR3, as DNA: TGTGCCAGTACGAGGGGCGATCTTCTAACCGGGGAGCTGTTTTTT. This codes for CASTRGDLLTGELFF. The chain combines TRBV19 with TRBJ2-2; D possibly uses TRBD1 or TRBD2 (5 bases each). CDR1 is LNHDA and CDR2 is SQIVND in the germline V gene (reference sequence). The V gene lost 7 bases and the J gene lost 5 bases, with 17 bases spanning the gap. The CDR3 is 15 residues long. Full variable domain (missing parts from reference TRBV19 and TRBJ2-2): DGGITQSPKYLFRKEGQNVTLSCEQNLNHDAMYWYRQDPGQGLRLIYYSQIVNDFQKGDIAEGYSVSREKKESFPLTVTSAQKNPTAFYLCASTRGDLLTGELFFGEGSRLTVL.

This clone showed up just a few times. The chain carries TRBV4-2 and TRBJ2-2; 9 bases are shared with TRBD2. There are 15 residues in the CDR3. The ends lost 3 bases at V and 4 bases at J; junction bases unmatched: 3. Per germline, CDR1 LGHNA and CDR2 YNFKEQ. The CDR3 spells CASSQREGGTGELFF. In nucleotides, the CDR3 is TGTGCCAGCAGCCAGCGGGAGGGCGGCACCGGGGAGCTGTTTTTT.

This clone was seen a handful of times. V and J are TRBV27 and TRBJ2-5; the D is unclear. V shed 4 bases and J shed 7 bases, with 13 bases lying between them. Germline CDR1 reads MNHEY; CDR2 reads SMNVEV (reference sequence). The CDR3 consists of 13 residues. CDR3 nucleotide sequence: TGTGCCAGCAGTTCCCCAGCCAGGCGGACCCAGTACTTC. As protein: CASSSPARRTQYF.

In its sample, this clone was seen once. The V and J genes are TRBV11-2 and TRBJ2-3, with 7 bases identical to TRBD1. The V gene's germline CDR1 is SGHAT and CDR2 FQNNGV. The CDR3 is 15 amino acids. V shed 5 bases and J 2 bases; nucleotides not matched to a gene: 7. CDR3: CASSIRTGYTDTQYF. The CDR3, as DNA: TGTGCCAGCAGCATCCGGACAGGATACACAGATACGCAGTATTTT.

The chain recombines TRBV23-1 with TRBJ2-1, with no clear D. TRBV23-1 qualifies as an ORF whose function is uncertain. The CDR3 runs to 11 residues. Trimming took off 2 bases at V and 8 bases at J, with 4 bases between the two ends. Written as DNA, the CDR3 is TGCGCCAGCAGTCAACAGGATGAGCAGTTCTTC. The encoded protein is CASSQQDEQFF.

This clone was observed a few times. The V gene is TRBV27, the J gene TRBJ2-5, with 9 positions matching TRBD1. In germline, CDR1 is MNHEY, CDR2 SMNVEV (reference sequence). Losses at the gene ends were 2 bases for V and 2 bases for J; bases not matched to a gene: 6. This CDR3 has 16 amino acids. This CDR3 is CASSLRWGQGQETQYF. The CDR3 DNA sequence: TGTGCCAGCAGTTTAAGGTGGGGACAGGGACAAGAGACCCAGTACTTC.

The CDR3 sequence is CASSFGEGLSYEQYF. DNA for the CDR3: TGTGCCAGCAGCTTTGGGGAGGGTCTCTCCTACGAGCAGTACTTC. The chain uses TRBV7-2 and TRBJ2-7; 7 bases agree with TRBD2. Germline V gene sequence: CDR1 SGHTA, CDR2 FQGNSA. V trimming: 3 bases; J trimming: 0 bases; junction bases outside the gene matches: 5. The CDR3 loop spans 15 amino acids.

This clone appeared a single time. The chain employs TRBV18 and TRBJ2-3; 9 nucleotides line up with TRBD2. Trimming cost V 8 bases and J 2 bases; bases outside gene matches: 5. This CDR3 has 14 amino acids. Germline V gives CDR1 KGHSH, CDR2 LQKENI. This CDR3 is CASATSGNTDTQYF. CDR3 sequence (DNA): TGTGCCAGCGCGACTAGCGGAAACACAGATACGCAGTATTTT.

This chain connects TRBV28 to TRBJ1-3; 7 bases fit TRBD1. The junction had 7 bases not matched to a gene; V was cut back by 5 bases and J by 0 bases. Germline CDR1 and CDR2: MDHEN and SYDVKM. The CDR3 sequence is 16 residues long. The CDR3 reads CASSKPTGPSGNTIYF. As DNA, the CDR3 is TGTGCCAGCAGTAAACCGACAGGGCCCTCTGGAAACACCATATATTTT.

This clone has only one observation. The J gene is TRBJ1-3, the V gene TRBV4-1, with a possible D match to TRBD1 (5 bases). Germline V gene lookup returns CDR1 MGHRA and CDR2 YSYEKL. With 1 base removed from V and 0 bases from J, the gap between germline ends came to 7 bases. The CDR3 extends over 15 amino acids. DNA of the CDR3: TGCGCCAGCAGCCAAGTCCAGGGCTCTGGAAACACCATATATTTT. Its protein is CASSQVQGSGNTIYF.

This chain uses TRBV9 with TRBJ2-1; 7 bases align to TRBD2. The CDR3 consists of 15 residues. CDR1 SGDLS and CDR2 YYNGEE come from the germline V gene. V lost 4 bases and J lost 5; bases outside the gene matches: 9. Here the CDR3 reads CASSPRLAFDNEQFF. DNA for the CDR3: TGTGCCAGCAGCCCCCGACTAGCATTCGACAATGAGCAGTTCTTC.

The CDR3 loop reads CASSPRYWLPTEAFF. CDR3 DNA sequence: TGTGCCAGCAGCCCCCGTTATTGGCTACCCACTGAAGCTTTCTTT. The chain uses TRBV9 and TRBJ1-1; D is unclear. Germline values: CDR1 SGDLS, CDR2 YYNGEE. This CDR3 has 15 residues. The ends were cut back, 4 bases at V and 4 bases at J, with 17 bases in the middle.

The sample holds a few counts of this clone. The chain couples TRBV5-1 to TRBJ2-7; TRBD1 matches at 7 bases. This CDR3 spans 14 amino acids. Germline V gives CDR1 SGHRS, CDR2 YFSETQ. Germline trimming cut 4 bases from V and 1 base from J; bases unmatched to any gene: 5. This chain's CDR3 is CASSQTGKSYEQYF. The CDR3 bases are TGCGCCAGCAGCCAGACAGGGAAATCCTACGAGCAGTACTTC.

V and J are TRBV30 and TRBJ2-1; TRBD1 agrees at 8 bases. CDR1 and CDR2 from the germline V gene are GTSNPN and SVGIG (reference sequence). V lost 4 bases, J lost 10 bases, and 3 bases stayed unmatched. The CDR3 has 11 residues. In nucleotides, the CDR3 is TGTGCCTGGACAGGGGGCGGCGAGCAGTTCTTC. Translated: CAWTGGGEQFF.

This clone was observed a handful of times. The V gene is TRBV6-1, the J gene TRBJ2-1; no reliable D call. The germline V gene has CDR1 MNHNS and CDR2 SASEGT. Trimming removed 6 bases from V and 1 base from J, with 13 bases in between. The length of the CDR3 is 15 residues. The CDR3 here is CASSPLPLSYNEQFF. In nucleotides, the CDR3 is TGTGCCAGCAGCCCCTTGCCGTTGTCCTACAATGAGCAGTTCTTC.

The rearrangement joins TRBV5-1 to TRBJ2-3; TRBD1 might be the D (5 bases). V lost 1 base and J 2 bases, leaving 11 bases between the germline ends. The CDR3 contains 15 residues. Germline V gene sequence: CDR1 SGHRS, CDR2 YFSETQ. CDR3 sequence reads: CASSLRQGSTDTQYF. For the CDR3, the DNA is TGCGCCAGCAGCTTGCGGCAGGGCTCCACAGATACGCAGTATTTT.

CDR3 sequence reads: CASSLARVLAETQYF. The CDR3, as DNA: TGTGCCAGCAGCTTAGCGAGGGTACTAGCCGAGACCCAGTACTTC. The chain is built from TRBV7-2 and TRBJ2-5, with TRBD2 as a possible D gene (6 bases). The CDR3 covers 15 residues. Trimming shortened V by 0 bases and J by 5 bases, and 13 bases separated the two germline ends. Germline-derived CDR1 and CDR2 are SGHTA and FQGNSA.